The next 9 T cell receptor beta chains were all read from a single sample in a study of shared T cell receptors in the human thymus. Assay: immunoSEQ multiplex PCR; the TCRdb copy retains only in-frame clones and omits some. The sample lists roughly 560,000 clones, 75% to 85% occurring once. These sequences were also reported in another study, on human thymus T cells.

Material: thymocytes. These receptors were obtained from a boy in the first two years of life with a congenital heart defect.

V usage is TRBV27 and J usage is TRBJ1-1, with D perhaps matching TRBD1 (6 bases). The CDR3 is 17 residues long. Germline CDR1 reads MNHEY; CDR2 reads SMNVEV (reference sequence). The V end was cut by 5 bases, the J end by 3 bases, with 22 bases between. This CDR3 reads CASSTLTPPGADTEAFF. CDR3 DNA: TGTGCCAGCAGTACCCTTACGCCCCCAGGGGCGGACACTGAAGCTTTCTTT.

There are a few counts of this clone. The rearrangement links TRBV4-3 to TRBJ2-4, with D possibly being TRBD2 (6 bases). Between the trimmed V and J ends, which lost 0 bases and 3 bases, there was a span of 6 bases. From germline, CDR1 is LGHNA and CDR2 YSLEER. This CDR3 has 14 amino acids. The CDR3 here is CASSQEGGKNIQYF. The CDR3 region has the DNA TGCGCCAGCAGCCAAGAGGGGGGCAAAAACATTCAGTACTTC.

This chain connects TRBV29-1 to TRBJ2-7, with 13 bases matching TRBD2. Per the germline V gene, CDR1 is SQVTM and CDR2 is ANQGSEA. With V trimmed by 4 bases and J by 3 bases, 6 bases remained unmatched. This CDR3 comprises 15 residues. CDR3 protein: CSVAGGLAGSYEQYF. In DNA, the CDR3 is TGCAGCGTTGCAGGGGGACTAGCGGGAAGCTACGAGCAGTACTTC.

This clone has more than one count but fewer than ten. The chain couples TRBV5-6 to TRBJ1-4; D is uncertain. Per the germline V gene, CDR1 is SGHDT and CDR2 is YYEEEE. The CDR3 extends over 14 amino acids. Trimming removed 7 bases from V and 8 bases from J, with 18 bases in between. DNA for the CDR3: TGTGCCAGCCTGGACTGGCGGGCTCGCGAAAAACTGTTTTTT. Translated: CASLDWRAREKLFF.

This clone was picked up one time. CDR3 amino acids: CACERRGAREDEQYF. CDR3 sequence (DNA): TGTGCCTGCGAACGGCGGGGGGCGCGGGAAGACGAGCAGTACTTC. The chain uses TRBV28 and TRBJ2-7, with 8 bases identical to TRBD2. Unmatched junction bases numbered 17, after V lost 11 bases and J lost 5 bases. The germline CDR1 and CDR2 sequences are MDHEN and SYDVKM. The CDR3 is made up of 15 amino acids.

V is TRBV6-5 and J is TRBJ2-4; D perhaps matches TRBD2 (7 bases). From germline, CDR1 is MNHEY and CDR2 SVGAGI. There are 14 residues in the CDR3. V dropped 0 bases and J dropped 8 bases, with 11 bases sitting between them. The CDR3 DNA reads TGTGCCAGCAGTTACTCGGGGGGGCGGGACATTCAGTACTTC. Encoded protein: CASSYSGGRDIQYF.

Remarks on this clone: The same CDR3 is also encoded by other DNA sequences in this sample. The DNA for the CDR3 is TGCGCCAGCAGCTTGGCGACAGATTATGGCTACACCTTC. As protein: CASSLATDYGYTF. The chain couples TRBV5-1 to TRBJ1-2; TRBD1 might be the D (5 bases). This CDR3 comprises 13 residues. Germline CDR1 and CDR2: SGHRS and YFSETQ. V was pared by 0 bases and J by 5 bases, with 8 bases between.

This chain connects TRBV14 to TRBJ2-3; D perhaps matches TRBD2 (5 bases). Germline V gives CDR1 SGHDN, CDR2 FVKESK. The CDR3 is made up of 16 amino acids. The germline V and J ends were trimmed by 0 bases and 6 bases, with 16 bases remaining between them. The CDR3 DNA follows: TGTGCCAGCAGCCAAGATTCTAGCCGGAGACCGGATACGCAGTATTTT. This sequence encodes CASSQDSSRRPDTQYF. Looking up the rest from reference TRBV14 and TRBJ2-3 gives the full variable domain: EAGVTQFPSHSVIEKGQTVTLRCDPISGHDNLYWYRRVMGKEIKFLLHFVKESKQDESGMPNNRFLAERTGGTYSTLKVQPAELEDSGVYFCASSQDSSRRPDTQYFGPGTRLTVL.

The rearrangement uses TRBV19 and TRBJ2-1; 7 bases line up with TRBD1. The germline V gene has CDR1 LNHDA and CDR2 SQIVND (reference sequence). This CDR3 is 17 amino acids long. Germline trimming cut 3 bases from V and 2 bases from J; bases unmatched to any gene: 10. The CDR3 loop reads CASSIVQQGLTYNEQFF. The CDR3 DNA sequence: TGTGCCAGTAGTATCGTTCAACAGGGGTTGACCTACAATGAGCAGTTCTTC. The variable domain in full, completed from reference TRBV19 and TRBJ2-1, reads DGGITQSPKYLFRKEGQNVTLSCEQNLNHDAMYWYRQDPGQGLRLIYYSQIVNDFQKGDIAEGYSVSREKKESFPLTVTSAQKNPTAFYLCASSIVQQGLTYNEQFFGPGTRLTVL.